This TCR beta chain originates from a study of blood T cell repertoires in COVID-19. The overall study: PBMCs, B-cell-depleted T cells, or T cells provided the cDNA or gDNA that made up the material.

Only in-frame clones appear in the TCRdb table, and some are missing; sequencing was by immunoSEQ multiplex PCR. The sample lists about 270,000 clones, approximately 86% occurring once. Those enrolled, adults aged 18 to 89 years, came from about two dozen US areas. Clinical histories supplied by participants themselves formed the basis of cohort assignment. V was cut by 2 bases and J by 4 bases, with 9 bases left in between. Per the germline V gene, CDR1 is SGHTA and CDR2 is FQGTGA. The CDR3 length is 14 residues. Input material: PBMCs or T cells enriched from blood (not recorded which). This chain joins TRBV7-3 and TRBJ2-1; maybe TRBD2 (6 bases). This TCR was sampled from a woman under 30 who had recovered from COVID-19. CDR3 DNA sequence: TGTGCCAGCAGCTTAGACGGGAGATACAATGAGCAGTTCTTC. As protein: CASSLDGRYNEQFF. The full variable domain, with the rest looked up from reference TRBV7-3 and TRBJ2-1, is GAGVSQTPSNKVTEKGKYVELRCDPISGHTALYWYRQSLGQGPEFLIYFQGTGAADDSGLPNDRFFAVRPEGSVSTLKIQRTERGDSAVYLCASSLDGRYNEQFFGPGTRLTVL.